This T cell receptor beta chain originates from a study of blood T cell repertoires in COVID-19. Study-wide background: T cells, B-cell-depleted T cells, or PBMCs supplied cDNA or gDNA.

V dropped 1 base and J dropped 1 base, with 13 bases sitting between them. The CDR3 has 17 residues. Germline CDR1 reads LGHDT; CDR2 reads YNNKEL (reference sequence). Original data processing: It was from reference gene primer amplification that nucleated cell counts were estimated. The assay was immunoSEQ multiplex PCR, and TCRdb's table has in-frame clones only and misses some. D and trimming were read from the DNA, whereas the V and J calls and clone size are those reported in that table. The data show 200,000 to 300,000 clones, with 70% to 90% seen just once and less than 4% held by the top ten. Grouping used clinical history reported by participants in a survey and questionnaire.

The chain combines TRBV3-1 (or the pseudogene TRBV3-2) with TRBJ2-2; a weak D match, TRBD1 (5 bases). The sequencing input was PBMCs or T cells enriched from blood (not recorded which). This TCR derives from a woman aged 40 to 49 with acute COVID-19. DNA for the CDR3: TGTGCCAGCAGCCAAGTAGGCGCAGGGATGAACACCGGGGAGCTGTTTTTT. Translation gives CASSQVGAGMNTGELFF.